The 21 T cell receptor beta chains given below trace back to one sample, sequenced in a study of T cells in Graves' hyperthyroidism and ophthalmopathy. Using RNA transcripts as the source, TCR beta CDR3 regions were amplified. With the HTBI primer set, the TCR CDR3 went through a first round of RT-PCR. TCRdb re-called the multiplex PCR reads through MiXCR, storing one row per CDR3 protein. The table shows roughly 700,000 distinct CDR3 sequences, with approximately 36% occurring only once. Material: blood. The receptors come from a woman aged 40 to 50 with Graves' hyperthyroidism.

The table lists this clonotype with many counts. The V and J genes are TRBV4-1 and TRBJ2-7, with unresolved D. The CDR3 totals 13 residues. V shed 4 bases and J shed 0 bases, with 7 bases lying between them. The V gene's germline CDR1 is MGHRA and CDR2 YSYEKL. CDR3 amino acids: CASSPHGSYEQYF. The CDR3 DNA is TGCGCCAGCAGCCCCCACGGCTCCTACGAGCAGTACTTC.

The J gene is TRBJ1-1, the V gene TRBV18; D unresolved. The CDR3 length is 15 residues. Germline CDR1 is KGHSH and CDR2 is LQKENI. V was cut by 5 bases and J by 0 bases, with 13 bases left in between. CDR3 nucleotides: TGTGCCAGCTCAGCAACCCAGGAAATGAACACTGAAGCTTTCTTT. Amino acids: CASSATQEMNTEAFF.

This clonotype was counted many times. The chain uses TRBV7-6 and TRBJ2-7; 7 bases agree with TRBD1. This CDR3 comprises 16 residues. From germline, CDR1 is SGHVS and CDR2 FNYEAQ. The J segment lost 1 base and the V segment lost 3 bases, leaving 9 bases of the junction unmatched. The CDR3 nucleotides read TGTGCCAGCAGCTTCACGACAGGGCCCTCATCCTACGAGCAGTACTTC. Amino acid sequence: CASSFTTGPSSYEQYF.

The V gene is TRBV29-1, the J gene TRBJ2-3; 12 positions agree with TRBD2. The CDR3 sequence is 14 residues long. J was trimmed by 5 bases and V by 4 bases; bases with no gene match: 4. CDR1 is SQVTM and CDR2 is ANQGSEA in the germline V gene. CDR3 sequence: CSVARLAGEDTQYF. The CDR3 DNA is TGCAGCGTTGCCCGACTAGCGGGGGAAGATACGCAGTATTTT.

Worth noting for this clonotype: A read error may produce the germline difference seen at one junction end. V usage is TRBV5-1 and J usage is TRBJ2-5, with 7 bases identical to TRBD2. CDR1 and CDR2 from the germline V gene are SGHRS and YFSETQ. The CDR3 spans 16 residues. The CDR3 region has the DNA TGTGCCAGCAGCCCGGGGTTCGGGGGGTTTCTGGAGACCCAGTACTTC. It is translated as CASSPGFGGFLETQYF.

This clonotype was observed a handful of times. The chain combines TRBV4-3 with TRBJ1-1, with D hard to call. This CDR3 has 16 residues. Trimming took 0 bases from V and 0 from J, leaving 11 bases between them. Per the germline V gene, CDR1 is LGHNA and CDR2 is YSLEER. CDR3 amino acids: CASSQDGYTVNTEAFF. CDR3 DNA sequence: TGCGCCAGCAGCCAAGATGGCTACACGGTGAACACTGAAGCTTTCTTT.

J is TRBJ2-7 and V is TRBV11-2, with 7 bases lining up with TRBD2. Germline CDR1 and CDR2: SGHAT and FQNNGV. The CDR3 spans 12 residues. Losses at the gene ends were 5 bases for V and 12 bases for J; bases not matched to a gene: 10. The CDR3: CASSPYLGGTYF. CDR3 bases: TGTGCCAGCAGCCCCTATCTGGGGGGGACGTACTTC.

This clonotype was picked up a small number of times. The rearrangement joins TRBV4-1 to TRBJ2-5, with 7 bases fitting TRBD2. J gave up 2 bases and V 1 base, and 7 bases lay outside the gene matches. Germline lookup yields CDR1 MGHRA and CDR2 YSYEKL. This CDR3 region has 16 residues. CDR3 coding DNA: TGCGCCAGCAGCCAAGCCCTAGCGGCCACACAAGAGACCCAGTACTTC. It specifies CASSQALAATQETQYF.

J is TRBJ2-3 and V is TRBV2; no firm D call. The CDR3 runs 11 residues. The germline V gene encodes CDR1 SNHLY and CDR2 FYNNEI. V lost 9 bases and J 5 bases, leaving 9 bases between the germline ends. The CDR3 loop reads CASTIQDTQYF. In DNA, the CDR3 is TGTGCCAGTACTATTCAAGATACGCAGTATTTT.

This chain links TRBV28 with TRBJ1-4; weak D call: TRBD1 (5 bases). Trimming cost V 4 bases and J 7 bases, with 13 bases left between them. CDR1 and CDR2 from the germline V gene are MDHEN and SYDVKM. The CDR3 sequence is 14 residues long. The CDR3 sequence is CASSSGSRSEKLFF. For the CDR3, the DNA is TGTGCCAGCAGTTCAGGGTCCCGGAGTGAAAAACTGTTTTTT.

The rearrangement joins TRBV29-1 to TRBJ2-5, with D tentatively TRBD2 (6 bases). CDR1 is SQVTM and CDR2 is ANQGSEA in the germline V gene. The CDR3 has 12 residues. V was pared by 3 bases and J by 7 bases, with 12 bases between. The CDR3 is CSVDGGRGTQYF. Here the CDR3 DNA reads TGCAGCGTTGATGGAGGGCGAGGGACCCAGTACTTC.

This clonotype showed up just a few times. The V call is TRBV5-6, the J call TRBJ2-6; D call uncertain. Trimming removed 4 bases from V and 0 bases from J, with 14 bases in between. CDR1 is SGHDT, CDR2 YYEEEE, per germline. The CDR3 contains 17 residues. The CDR3 nucleotides are TGTGCCAGCAGCCAAGGGCTGTTAGACTCTGGGGCCAACGTCCTGACTTTC. This codes for CASSQGLLDSGANVLTF.

CDR3 loop: CASSQVYGFNQPQHF. The CDR3 DNA reads TGCGCCAGCAGCCAAGTTTACGGCTTCAATCAGCCCCAGCATTTT. The gene calls are TRBV4-1 and TRBJ1-5; D uncertain. V gave up 1 base and J gave up 3 bases, with 10 bases separating them. The length of the CDR3 is 15 residues. From germline, CDR1 is MGHRA and CDR2 YSYEKL.

This clonotype was recorded many times. J is TRBJ1-2 and V is TRBV29-1, with D unresolved. Trimming stripped 7 bases from V and 0 bases from J, with 12 bases between. Germline V gene lookup returns CDR1 SQVTM and CDR2 ANQGSEA. This CDR3 has 13 amino acids. The CDR3 reads CSGRTEANYGYTF. DNA of the CDR3: TGCAGCGGCCGGACGGAGGCTAACTATGGCTACACCTTC.

This clonotype was observed at least ten times. The CDR3 region is CASSLGQGEGSYTF. Written as DNA, the CDR3 is TGTGCCAGCAGCTTAGGCCAGGGGGAAGGAAGCTACACCTTC. This chain uses TRBV7-9 with TRBJ1-2; 7 nucleotides line up with TRBD1. The CDR3 covers 14 residues. Germline V gene data show CDR1 as SEHNR and CDR2 as FQNEAQ (reference sequence). Trimming at V came to 1 base and at J to 9 bases, leaving 8 bases not matched to a gene.

The CDR3: CSARWPGASREQYF. The CDR3 nucleotides are TGCAGTGCTAGATGGCCAGGGGCATCACGCGAGCAGTACTTC. The chain couples TRBV20-1 to TRBJ2-7, with D perhaps matching TRBD1 (6 bases). The CDR3 runs 14 residues. V lost 2 bases and J lost 6, with 17 bases in between. Germline V gene data show CDR1 as DFQATT and CDR2 as SNEGSKA (reference sequence).

V gene TRBV20-1 combines with J gene TRBJ2-5, with 9 bases aligning to TRBD2. The J call is in doubt because the DNA end fits TRBJ2-1 better. The CDR3 has 15 amino acids. CDR1 is DFQATT and CDR2 is SNEGSKA in the germline V gene (reference sequence). The DNA of the CDR3 is TGCAGTGCAGCTACTCTAGCGGGGTCCTACAATGAGCAGTTCTTC. It codes for CSAATLAGSYNEQFF.

The rearrangement joins TRBV29-1 to TRBJ2-5; D gene ambiguous. The V gene lost 7 bases and the J gene lost 4 bases, with 7 bases spanning the gap. The CDR3 consists of 10 residues. Germline V lookup: CDR1 SQVTM, CDR2 ANQGSEA. CDR3 DNA sequence: TGCAGCGAAGCTCGAGAGACCCAGTACTTC. Translation: CSEARETQYF.

This clonotype was seen at least ten times. This chain connects TRBV2 to TRBJ2-5; D is perhaps TRBD2 (6 bases). With 6 bases removed from V and 4 bases from J, the gap between germline ends came to 15 bases. In germline, CDR1 is SNHLY, CDR2 FYNNEI. This CDR3 spans 14 amino acids. CDR3 sequence reads: CASREESGRETQYF. For the CDR3, the DNA is TGTGCCAGCAGGGAGGAGTCCGGGAGAGAGACCCAGTACTTC.

About this clonotype itself: One end of the junction is discordant with germline, which a read error may explain. V usage is TRBV7-2 and J usage is TRBJ1-5, with 7 bases fitting TRBD1. Germline values: CDR1 SGHTA, CDR2 FQGNSA. This CDR3 spans 15 amino acids. CDR3 residues: CASSLGTALNQPPHF. The CDR3 DNA sequence: TGTGCCAGCAGCCTCGGGACAGCTCTCAATCAGCCCCCGCATTTT.

The sample holds many counts of this clonotype. The chain joins TRBV7-2 to TRBJ2-7, with TRBD1 matching 8 bases. The CDR3 runs to 13 residues. The V gene's germline CDR1 is SGHTA and CDR2 FQGNSA. Losses at the gene ends were 4 bases for V and 3 bases for J; bases not matched to a gene: 2. The CDR3 nucleotides read TGTGCCAGCAGCTGGGGACAGGTCTACGAGCAGTACTTC. Translated: CASSWGQVYEQYF.